These T cell receptor beta chains were read from a single sample in a study of radiotherapy plus CTLA-4 blockade in lung cancer. Here immunoSEQ multiplex PCR was the method, and the copy in TCRdb shows in-frame clones only, minus some. The data show tens of thousands of clones, more than 75% seen once. The sequenced sample was peripheral blood, obtained from a patient treated with radiotherapy plus ipilimumab. Receptor source: a human donor with non-small cell lung cancer that progressed on radiotherapy plus ipilimumab. The CDR3 runs from the conserved cysteine through the conserved F or W. Fields, in order: D gene, V gene, J gene, clone size, CDR3 protein, CDR3 DNA. D genes are given only for firm matches. The size entry is marked missing in some rows and otherwise reads once, few, many or a size class.

TRBD1	TRBV5-4	TRBJ2-7	.	CASSLGQGRGEQYF	TGTGCCAGCAGCTTAGGACAGGGAAGGGGCGAGCAGTACTTC
.	TRBV7-9	TRBJ1-2	.	CASSLQGPPYYGYTF	TGTGCCAGCAGCTTACAGGGTCCCCCCTACTATGGCTACACCTTC
TRBD2	TRBV13	TRBJ2-5	once	CASSLGSLRGGAVAQYF	TGTGCCAGCAGCTTAGGATCCCTGCGGGGGGGAGCTGTGGCCCAGTACTTC
.	TRBV7-2	TRBJ2-7	.	CASSFGVSYEQYF	TGTGCCAGCAGCTTTGGGGTTTCCTACGAGCAGTACTTC
.	TRBV29-1	TRBJ1-1	.	CSVTHREGNTEAFF	TGCAGCGTCACCCACAGGGAGGGGAACACTGAAGCTTTCTTT
.	TRBV5-1	TRBJ2-7	.	CASSWTTGSSYEQYF	TGCGCCAGCAGCTGGACGACAGGCTCCTCCTACGAGCAGTACTTC
.	TRBV28	TRBJ1-2	.	CASSLWTLAQSDGYTF	TGTGCCAGCAGTTTATGGACTTTAGCGCAAAGTGATGGCTACACCTTC
.	TRBV6-5	TRBJ1-5	once	CASSYSAISNQPQHF	TGTGCCAGCAGTTACTCGGCCATTAGCAATCAGCCCCAGCATTTT
.	TRBV5-1	TRBJ2-1	.	CASSFSRENSYNEQFF	TGCGCCAGCAGCTTCTCCAGGGAGAACTCCTACAATGAGCAGTTCTTC
.	TRBV28	TRBJ1-5	few	CASSQEQGSWHQPQHF	TGTGCCAGCAGTCAAGAACAGGGAAGTTGGCATCAGCCCCAGCATTTT
TRBD1	TRBV11-2	TRBJ2-7	.	CASSLEGTAAFHF	TGTGCCAGCAGCTTAGAAGGGACAGCCGCCTTTCACTTC
.	TRBV9	TRBJ2-1	.	CASSPTPVVNEQFF	TGTGCCAGCAGCCCCACCCCGGTTGTTAATGAGCAGTTCTTC
.	TRBV6-1	TRBJ1-2	.	CASTTAGRSKSGYTF	TGTGCCAGCACAACGGCAGGGCGGTCCAAAAGTGGCTACACCTTC
TRBD2	TRBV28	TRBJ2-1	.	CASSLRLAGGRSEQFF	TGTGCCAGCAGTTTAAGACTAGCGGGGGGCCGAAGTGAGCAGTTCTTC
TRBD1	TRBV20-1	TRBJ2-1	.	CSASEGQKQFF	TGCAGTGCTAGTGAGGGACAGAAGCAGTTCTTC
TRBD1	TRBV19	TRBJ1-4	.	CASSFQGATNEKLFF	TGTGCCAGTAGTTTTCAGGGGGCAACTAATGAAAAACTGTTTTTT
.	TRBV10-3	TRBJ1-6	.	CAISESGFSYNSPLHF	TGTGCCATCAGTGAATCAGGGTTCTCCTATAATTCACCCCTCCACTTT
.	TRBV30	TRBJ1-1	.	CAWILPNTEAFF	TGTGCCTGGATCCTACCGAACACTGAAGCTTTCTTT
.	TRBV13	TRBJ2-3	once	CASSLWGDTQYF	TGTGCCAGCAGCTTATGGGGAGATACGCAGTATTTT
TRBD1	TRBV7-9	TRBJ1-5	.	CASSSGTGSNQPQHF	TGTGCCAGCAGCTCCGGGACAGGGTCAAATCAGCCCCAGCATTTT
.	TRBV6-5	TRBJ1-2	.	CASSYSRQNYGYTF	TGTGCCAGCAGTTACTCGAGACAGAACTATGGCTACACCTTC
TRBD1	TRBV19	TRBJ1-2	.	CASSISPGGNYGYTF	TGTGCCAGTAGTATTTCGCCAGGGGGAAACTATGGCTACACCTTC
.	TRBV5-6	TRBJ2-7	.	CASSPSVSYEQYF	TGTGCCAGCAGCCCTAGCGTCTCCTACGAGCAGTACTTC
.	TRBV18	TRBJ2-6	few	CASSPVMAGANVLTF	TGTGCCAGCTCACCAGTTATGGCTGGGGCCAACGTCCTGACTTTC
TRBD1	TRBV4-2	TRBJ2-7	.	CASSQEKGGGYEQYF	TGTGCCAGCAGCCAAGAGAAAGGGGGCGGATACGAGCAGTACTTC
.	TRBV7-8	TRBJ1-1	.	CASSLTRRMNTEAFF	TGTGCCAGCAGCTTGACCAGACGGATGAACACTGAAGCTTTCTTT
TRBD1	TRBV6-1	TRBJ2-1	once	CASSSQGAYNEQFF	TGTGCCAGCAGTTCCCAGGGGGCTTACAATGAGCAGTTCTTC
.	TRBV6-6	TRBJ1-5	few	CASRYQGYSNQPQHF	TGTGCCAGCAGATACCAAGGGTATAGCAATCAGCCCCAGCATTTT
TRBD2	TRBV27	TRBJ2-7	once	CASRIAGAAYEQYF	TGTGCCAGCAGGATAGCGGGGGCAGCCTACGAGCAGTACTTC
.	TRBV6-5	TRBJ1-5	.	CASRIRVGQPQHF	TGTGCCAGCAGGATCAGGGTCGGGCAGCCCCAGCATTTT
TRBD2	TRBV6-1	TRBJ2-1	.	CASSLAGVRNEQFF	TGTGCCAGCAGCCTAGCGGGAGTTCGGAATGAGCAGTTCTTC
TRBD1	TRBV10-3	TRBJ1-2	.	CATGDRANYGYTF	TGTGCCACCGGTGACAGGGCCAACTATGGCTACACCTTC
.	TRBV10-3	TRBJ2-3	.	CAIRTDSSTDTQYF	TGTGCCATCAGGACGGATTCTAGCACAGATACGCAGTATTTT
TRBD2	TRBV5-1	TRBJ2-7	few	CASSPTSGSYEQYF	TGCGCCAGCAGCCCGACTAGCGGGAGTTACGAGCAGTACTTC
.	TRBV5-1	TRBJ2-2	once	CASSLSWAPTGELFF	TGCGCCAGCAGCTTGTCTTGGGCACCCACCGGGGAGCTGTTTTTT
.	TRBV5-1	TRBJ2-1	.	CASSFGGTSSYNEQFF	TGCGCCAGCAGCTTCGGCGGTACGAGCTCCTACAATGAGCAGTTCTTC
.	TRBV6-1	TRBJ2-7	.	CASKHRNEQYF	TGTGCCAGCAAACACCGGAACGAGCAGTACTTC
.	TRBV9	TRBJ1-5	.	CASSQTVTNQPQHF	TGTGCCAGCAGCCAGACAGTTACAAATCAGCCCCAGCATTTT
TRBD1	TRBV7-2	TRBJ1-1	.	CASSLTPGGDTEAFF	TGTGCCAGCAGCTTAACACCAGGGGGAGACACTGAAGCTTTCTTT
TRBD2	TRBV30	TRBJ2-1	.	CAWRLLAGVGYNEQFF	TGTGCCTGGAGGTTACTAGCGGGAGTCGGTTACAATGAGCAGTTCTTC
.	TRBV19	TRBJ2-2	.	CASSEQVPPGELFF	TGTGCCAGTAGTGAACAGGTCCCGCCCGGGGAGCTGTTTTTT
.	TRBV9	TRBJ2-2	.	CASSLMDGYTGELFF	TGTGCCAGCAGCCTAATGGACGGATACACCGGGGAGCTGTTTTTT
TRBD2	TRBV28	TRBJ2-1	.	CASVPGTTIHEQFF	TGTGCCAGCGTCCCCGGGACTACCATCCATGAGCAGTTCTTC
.	TRBV6-5	TRBJ2-7	.	CASRAYYTAYEQYF	TGTGCCAGCAGGGCGTACTATACCGCCTACGAGCAGTACTTC
.	TRBV19	TRBJ2-1	.	CASSLYNEQFF	TGTGCCAGTAGCCTTTACAATGAGCAGTTCTTC
.	TRBV4-1	TRBJ1-4	.	CASSQTPSGEDEKLFF	TGCGCCAGCAGCCAAACCCCCTCGGGGGAGGATGAAAAACTGTTTTTT
.	TRBV27	TRBJ1-2	.	CASSLYSSDYGYTF	TGTGCCAGCAGTTTATACAGCAGCGACTATGGCTACACCTTC
.	TRBV19	TRBJ2-2	.	CASTDWPGTGELFF	TGTGCCAGCACCGACTGGCCGGGGACCGGGGAGCTGTTTTTT
TRBD1	TRBV9	TRBJ1-2	.	CASSRDSYGYTF	TGTGCCAGCAGCAGGGACAGCTATGGCTACACCTTC
.	TRBV7-2	TRBJ2-5	once	CASSPGVRETQYF	TGTGCCAGCAGCCCCGGAGTCCGAGAGACCCAGTACTTC
TRBD1	TRBV7-6	TRBJ1-6	.	CASSLGTGLNSPLHF	TGTGCCAGCAGCTTGGGGACAGGACTTAATTCACCCCTCCACTTT
.	TRBV6-5	TRBJ2-7	.	CASRRQRNAYEQYF	TGTGCCAGCAGGAGACAGAGGAACGCCTACGAGCAGTACTTC